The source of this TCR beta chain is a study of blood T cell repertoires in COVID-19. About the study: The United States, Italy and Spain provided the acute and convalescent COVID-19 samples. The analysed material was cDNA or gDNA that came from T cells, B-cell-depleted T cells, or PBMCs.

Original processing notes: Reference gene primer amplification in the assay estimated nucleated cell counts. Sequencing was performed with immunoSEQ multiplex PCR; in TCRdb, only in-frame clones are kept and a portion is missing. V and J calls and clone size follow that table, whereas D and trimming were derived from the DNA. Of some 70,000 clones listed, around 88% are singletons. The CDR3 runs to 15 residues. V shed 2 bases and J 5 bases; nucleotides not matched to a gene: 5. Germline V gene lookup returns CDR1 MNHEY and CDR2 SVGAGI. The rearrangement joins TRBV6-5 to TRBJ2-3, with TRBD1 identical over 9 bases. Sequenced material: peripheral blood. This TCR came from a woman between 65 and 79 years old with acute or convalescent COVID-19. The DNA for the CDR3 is TGTGCCAGCAGTTACGACAGGGGGGCTGGAGATACGCAGTATTTT. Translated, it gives CASSYDRGAGDTQYF.